The next 14 T cell receptor beta chains were all read from a single sample in a study of T cells in Graves' hyperthyroidism and ophthalmopathy. Amplification of TCR beta CDR3 regions was performed using RNA transcripts as template. Researchers ran a first-round RT-PCR on the TCR CDR3 using the HTBI primer set. TCRdb ran MiXCR on the multiplex PCR reads and lists one entry per CDR3 protein. The sample contains almost 350,000 distinct CDR3 sequences, 18% of which appear only once. What was sequenced was blood. The source is a woman aged 40 to 50 with Graves' ophthalmopathy.

This clonotype was counted ten times or more. This rearrangement joins TRBV6-5 to TRBJ1-1; weak D call: TRBD1 (5 bases). The CDR3 extends over 12 amino acids. Germline loops: CDR1 MNHEY, CDR2 SVGAGI. V was pared by 5 bases and J by 1 base, with 5 bases between. The CDR3 region is CASSRGNTEAFF. CDR3 DNA sequence: TGTGCCAGCAGTAGGGGGAACACTGAAGCTTTCTTT.

This clonotype was found many times. The rearrangement links TRBV6-5 to TRBJ2-7; possible D gene TRBD1, 6 bases. The CDR3 totals 14 residues. Germline V gene lookup returns CDR1 MNHEY and CDR2 SVGAGI. V was trimmed by 5 bases and J by 5 bases, leaving 16 bases between them. The CDR3: CASSQEQGMNEQYF. DNA of the CDR3: TGTGCCAGCAGTCAGGAACAGGGAATGAACGAGCAGTACTTC.

The sample holds many counts of this clonotype. The chain has TRBV5-1 and TRBJ2-2, with TRBD2 identical over 7 bases. Germline CDR1 is SGHRS and CDR2 is YFSETQ. V lost 2 bases, J lost 0 bases, and 4 bases stayed unmatched. The CDR3 totals 16 residues. CDR3 sequence (DNA): TGCGCCAGCAGCTTACTAGCGAAAGCGAACACCGGGGAGCTGTTTTTT. It encodes CASSLLAKANTGELFF.

This clonotype has at least ten counts. The gene calls are TRBV6-5 and TRBJ2-7; unclear D gene. V was cut by 5 bases and J by 3 bases, with 17 bases left in between. CDR1 MNHEY and CDR2 SVGAGI come from the germline V gene. The CDR3 is 15 amino acids. The CDR3 is CASSQPSSWLYEQYF. The CDR3 region has the DNA TGTGCCAGCAGTCAGCCCTCTTCCTGGCTCTACGAGCAGTACTTC.

This chain links TRBV30 with TRBJ1-2; 8 bases align to TRBD1. Germline V gene data show CDR1 as GTSNPN and CDR2 as SVGIG (reference sequence). The CDR3 length is 13 residues. V lost 0 bases to trimming and J lost 8 bases; unmatched junction nucleotides: 5. CDR3 sequence (DNA): TGTGCCTGGAGTGTACAGGGGGAGAGGGGCTACACCTTC. It codes for CAWSVQGERGYTF.

This clonotype was picked up a small number of times. This chain links TRBV19 with TRBJ1-5; D is unclear. V was shortened by 4 bases and J by 0 bases, with 10 bases between the two germline ends. Per germline, CDR1 LNHDA and CDR2 SQIVND (reference sequence). This CDR3 contains 15 residues. In DNA form, the CDR3 reads TGTGCCAGTAGTACAAAGATGAATAGCAATCAGCCCCAGCATTTT. This gives the protein CASSTKMNSNQPQHF.

This clonotype was seen a handful of times. This chain links TRBV18 with TRBJ2-7; 9 nucleotides line up with TRBD2. The germline V gene encodes CDR1 KGHSH and CDR2 LQKENI. The CDR3 spans 16 residues. J was trimmed by 4 bases and V by 5 bases; bases with no gene match: 12. In DNA, the CDR3 is TGTGCCAGCTCAGGTTTGCAGCGGGAGGTAAAGTACGAGCAGTACTTC. Translation: CASSGLQREVKYEQYF.

This clonotype was detected many times. This chain uses TRBV4-1 with TRBJ2-5, with TRBD1 matching over 9 bases. This CDR3 is built from 17 residues. V shed 4 bases and J 3 bases; nucleotides not matched to a gene: 12. CDR1 and CDR2 from the germline V gene are MGHRA and YSYEKL. CDR3 sequence: CASSLVTTGTGKETQYF. DNA for the CDR3: TGCGCCAGCAGCCTCGTTACCACCGGGACAGGGAAAGAGACCCAGTACTTC.

There are many counts of this clonotype. The chain is built from TRBV4-1 and TRBJ2-7; D unresolved. V gave up 1 base and J gave up 2 bases, with 12 bases separating them. From germline, CDR1 is MGHRA and CDR2 YSYEKL. The CDR3 contains 15 residues. The CDR3 DNA reads as TGCGCCAGCAGCCAAGGTCTAACGTTAACCTACGAGCAGTACTTC. Protein product: CASSQGLTLTYEQYF.

There are many counts of this clonotype. This chain links TRBV6-1 with TRBJ1-4; 7 bases fit TRBD1. Looked up from germline, CDR1 is MNHNS and CDR2 is SASEGT. The V and J ends lost 2 bases and 8 bases, in that order; junction bases with no gene match: 11. The CDR3 is made up of 16 amino acids. This CDR3 is CASSEPHGTEKEKLFF. CDR3 nucleotides: TGTGCCAGCAGTGAACCCCACGGGACAGAGAAGGAAAAACTGTTTTTT.

The table lists this clonotype with many counts. The rearrangement links TRBV29-1 to TRBJ2-7; D may be TRBD2 (5 bases). The CDR3 totals 12 residues. CDR1 is SQVTM and CDR2 is ANQGSEA in the germline V gene. V dropped 2 bases and J dropped 7 bases, with 12 bases sitting between them. The CDR3, as DNA: TGCAGCGTTGAACCCCTCCCGGGGGAGCAGTACTTC. It specifies CSVEPLPGEQYF.

This clonotype was seen repeatedly, ten times or more. The rearrangement uses TRBV6-1 and TRBJ1-1; D is unclear. CDR1 MNHNS and CDR2 SASEGT come from the germline V gene. The CDR3 contains 11 residues. Trimming took 6 bases from V and 8 from J, leaving 10 bases between them. CDR3 region: CASSGAYEAFF. The DNA for the CDR3 is TGTGCCAGCAGCGGAGCCTACGAAGCTTTCTTT.

The chain recombines TRBV7-1 with TRBJ1-2; TRBD1 agrees at 8 bases. TRBV7-1 is known as an ORF, though its function is uncertain. The CDR3 is 15 residues long. After removal of 5 bases from V and 4 bases from J, the junction contained 9 bases not matched to a gene. CDR3 sequence reads: CASSPRDRSTYGYTF. CDR3 DNA sequence: TGTGCCAGCAGCCCCCGGGACAGGTCGACCTATGGCTACACCTTC.

This clonotype was seen many times. This may be a read error: a much more frequent sequence differs by one nucleotide. The chain carries TRBV12-3 or TRBV12-4 and TRBJ1-1; D uncertain. V was pared by 5 bases and J by 6 bases, with 19 bases between. The CDR3 is 15 amino acids. CDR3 bases: TGTGCCAGCAGTCAAGTAGGCCCGTTCCGCGCTGAAGCTTTCTTT. It specifies CASSQVGPFRAEAFF.